This entry describes one TCR beta chain. This clone came up a few times. Its target antigen remains unknown. No clone much larger than this one lies a single base away; base qualities are absent. Library preparation employed the immunoSEQ multiplex PCR assay. The multiplex PCR relied on a mix of 60 forward primers for TCR Vbeta segments and 13 reverse primers for TCR Jbeta segments. The CDR3 region of rearranged TCR beta genes was amplified from genomic DNA by a multiplex PCR assay. Amplified TCR beta libraries were sequenced as 87-base-pair reads on the Illumina HiSeq System. The study's own analysis went as follows. A later analysis counted approximately 74 million unique TCR beta chains across the 700 or so repertoires, and around 9.9 million of these chains were shared by at least two donors. Raw reads were error-corrected and collapsed into unique sequences by a nearest-neighbor algorithm in which closely related sequences were merged to remove PCR and sequencing errors. Alignment of CDR3 sequences to IMGT reference sequences was used to assign V, D and J gene segments. For a sequence to be retained, a match of at least six nucleotides to both a V gene segment and a J gene segment was required. A rearrangement counted as productive if the CDR3 had no stop codons and remained in frame with V and J, and every other rearrangement counted as non-productive. Following IMGT convention, CDR3 was defined as the stretch from the second conserved V-encoded cysteine to the conserved J-encoded phenylalanine. Sequences without an unambiguous match to a single V gene segment were excluded from the earlier analysis of about 640 of the donors. In an earlier analysis of approximately 500 of the donors, a V segment was called functional when productive rearrangements were above 56.7%, and segregating when the standard deviation between donors exceeded 5%. A statistical classification framework was built for diagnosing cytomegalovirus status from the catalog of TCR beta chain sequences. In a later analysis, V and J genes were assigned by comparing TCR nucleotide sequences against IMGT/GENE-DB human TR gene sequences. Using the TCRdist pipeline, a later analysis assigned CDR3 sequences along with most-parsimonious VDJ recombination scenarios. In a later analysis, each TCR beta chain was defined by its CDR3 amino acid sequence together with its V-gene family, and reads without a unique V-gene family were excluded. A later analysis removed 500 to 650 highly shared, low-generation-probability nucleotide sequences to deal with suspected cross-contamination and a sequencing artifact. A later analysis calculated a clonal expansion index for each public chain from normalized within-repertoire ranks of inferred template counts. In a later analysis, generation probabilities were computed using a VDJ recombination model fitted to out-of-frame rearrangements, and the results were checked against IGoR. Hypergeometric tests were used in a later analysis to score TCR-TCR, TCR-HLA and TCR-CMV co-occurrence, with a repertoire-size bias correction applied to the TCR pairs. False discovery rates were estimated in a later analysis by permuting HLA or CMV assignments 20 times. In a later analysis, co-occurring TCRs were grouped using DBSCAN, with TCRdist sequence similarity added in when clustering inside HLA-allele-positive subsets. Repertoires with fewer than 30,000 or more than 120,000 public chains were left out of co-occurrence clustering, as were four to six repertoires with anomalous nucleotide sharing. What TCRdb holds here is the immuneACCESS table cut down to in-frame rearrangements. Part of the clones is not present; checked against another copy, under half of the missing clones reflect an unresolved V gene, and the others are unexplained. The V and J calls and the clone size are those of that table, but D and trimming were determined from the DNA. Counted in this sample were roughly 140,000 clones; about four fifths of them appeared once. About 5.2% of the sample belongs to the ten largest clones.

The cohort consisted of fewer than 700 healthy bone marrow donors. Cohort members were all nominally healthy when sampled, although unrecorded immune exposures were likely present. The donor was CMV seropositive and belonged to the group of 250 to 350 seropositive cohort members. A peripheral blood sample was collected from each donor, and TCR beta sequencing was performed on peripheral blood mononuclear cells. Genomic DNA extraction from the blood cell samples was performed with the Qiagen DNeasy Blood Extraction Kit. The data stem from a study of cytomegalovirus exposure and HLA in healthy donors (dated 2017 in TCRdb). Concerning the study at large: An earlier analysis of approximately 640 of the donors reported 250 to 300 Gb of sequence data and 100 million to 130 million unique TCR beta sequences from about 179 million T cells. An earlier analysis of some 500 of the donors applied high-throughput TCR beta sequencing to assess whether each TCR beta V gene segment acted as functional or pseudogenic. Among the roughly 400 genotyped donors, under 90% belonged to the genetic ancestry cluster associated with self-reported Caucasian donors. Five DR-DQ haplotypes were handled as single units for association and clustering because linkage in the cohort was strong. In the later analysis, no new phenotypic data were used to find candidate immune exposures; instead, reliance was placed on TCR beta sequences and their occurrence across donors. Besides the first cohort of roughly 640 subjects, a separate validation cohort made up of roughly 120 different subjects was used. Using immunosequencing, the study profiled T cell repertoires from some 670 subjects and related those repertoires to cytomegalovirus serostatus. A later genetic analysis took genome-wide SNP genotypes for 398 of the 666 donors and used that subset as a discovery cohort. HLA typing covered class I and class II loci at four-digit resolution. Alongside the repertoire data, information on donor age, sex, ethnicity and CMV serostatus was compiled. All discovery cohort repertoires had been generated on a single sequencing platform. To study patterns of TCR occurrence, a later analysis re-analyzed previously published TCR beta repertoires from around 700 donors and added high-resolution HLA genotyping. Among about 400 genotyped donors of the cohort, an average of approximately 200,000 unique TCR beta nucleotide sequences was sequenced per donor, of which 15% to 20% were non-productive. The number of typed donors differed by locus: about 620-630 for A, B, C, DRB1 and DQB1; 500 to 550 for DQA1; 606 for DPA1; and about 450 for DPB1. The study combined high-throughput TCR immunosequencing, statistical association of individual TCRs with disease status, and machine learning to predict cytomegalovirus infection status. Roughly 300 gigabases of sequencing data and around 85 million unique TCR sequences made up an early release that covered some 640 HLA-typed donors. The aim of the study was to test whether cataloging public T cell receptors could identify signatures of past pathogen exposure. Summary of the overall study and its limitations: Roughly uniform sequencing depth across donors was assumed in presence/absence analyses, although this assumption may not hold. Strong co-occurrence of HLA alleles, especially DR and DQ, made assigning TCR associations to individual alleles difficult. A few of the identified cytomegalovirus-associated TCR beta chains were confirmed in vitro to be specific for cytomegalovirus antigens. The study listed around 160 TCR beta chains as associated with cytomegalovirus. V-gene and J-gene trimming of TCR beta chains was associated with a missense DCLRE1C variant in a later genetic analysis, and the association was replicated in an independent cohort. The authors suggested that the approach could potentially be generalized to other disease states and immunological phenotypes. The classifier was reported to diagnose cytomegalovirus status with high specificity and sensitivity in both the original and validation cohorts. In a later analysis, HLA-associated TCR beta chains were found to be more clonally expanded and to have lower generation probabilities than equally common non-associated chains. According to a later analysis, parvovirus B19, influenza, CMV and Epstein-Barr virus appeared linked to several top co-occurrence clusters. A later analysis found that most CMV-associated TCR beta chains appeared HLA-restricted, with HLA associations seemingly driven largely by CMV exposure. Specific HLA alleles were associated with 15,000 to 20,000 TCR beta sequences at a false discovery rate of 0.05 in a later analysis. Correlated functional status among segregating V segments might be attributable to linkage disequilibrium, but an unknown experimental factor could not be ruled out. Because some donors lacked HLA typing at each locus, the association tests relied only on the typed subset. The 87-base-pair reads could not distinguish some IMGT-functional V segments, including TRBV6-2 and TRBV6-3, so those segments were excluded. A further reported finding was that TCR beta sequences accurately predicted the HLA-A and HLA-B alleles for most subjects in the first cohort. While some public TCRs were present in many individuals, most TCR sequences turned up only very rarely across donors. In a later genetic analysis, fewer N-insertions in productive TCRs were reported among donors in an Asian-associated ancestry cluster than the roughly 700-donor mean. In a later analysis, the rate of TCR association differed among HLA loci, with DRB1 alleles having the most associated TCRs and HLA-C alleles having the fewest. Broadly in line with IMGT annotations, most TCR beta V segments showed up in productive rearrangements about 87% or about 30% of the time in an earlier analysis of a few hundred of the donors. In this cohort, only TCR beta chains were sequenced, and detectable features were limited by the absence of alpha or paired-chain data. Immune exposure information for the cohort was limited to CMV serostatus. About 15 rarely observed V segments, including chromosome 9 orphons, were excluded from the earlier analysis of some 590 of the donors because counts were too low. A cluster of highly shared sequence variants was judged likely to be a technical artifact of the sequencing pipeline.

From the cysteine through the phenylalanine, the CDR3 covers 13 amino acids. The sequence is cut down to CDR3 DNA, 39 bases in frame from base 1. Via the germline V gene, CDR1 is MNHEY and CDR2 SVGAGI. At the junction V is shortened by 5 bases and J by 8 bases; bases outside the gene matches: 4. Sequenced input: PBMCs. The TCR originated in a man aged 25 to 45 in good health and CMV-seropositive. The chain is assembled from TRBV6-5 and TRBJ2-4; 9 bases in between match TRBD1. The bases are TGTGCCAGCAGTAGGGACAGGGAAGACATTCAGTACTTC. This translates into CASSRDREDIQYF.